One and the same sample provided the 25 T cell receptor beta chains below, sequenced in a study of blood T cell repertoires in COVID-19. Produced via immunoSEQ multiplex PCR; TCRdb's table is partial and in-frame only. The table has some 130,000 clones, around 84% seen once. Sample: peripheral blood. These receptors were taken from an elderly woman with acute or convalescent COVID-19.

The genes are TRBV9 and TRBJ2-3; 8 bases map to TRBD2. CDR1 and CDR2 from the germline V gene are SGDLS and YYNGEE. The CDR3 has 16 residues. The ends lost 4 bases at V and 8 bases at J; junction bases unmatched: 15. The CDR3 coding sequence is TGTGCCAGCAGCCCACGACAGCAGCGGGGGATCGGTACGCAGTATTTT. It specifies CASSPRQQRGIGTQYF.

The rearrangement joins TRBV19 to TRBJ1-1, with 8 nucleotides matching TRBD1. CDR3 size: 16 residues. Germline V gives CDR1 LNHDA, CDR2 SQIVND (reference sequence). V shed 3 bases and J 0 bases; nucleotides not matched to a gene: 6. CDR3: CASSIEQGGLNTEAFF. The CDR3 DNA is TGTGCCAGTAGTATCGAACAGGGGGGCTTGAACACTGAAGCTTTCTTT. Full variable domain (missing parts from reference TRBV19 and TRBJ1-1): DGGITQSPKYLFRKEGQNVTLSCEQNLNHDAMYWYRQDPGQGLRLIYYSQIVNDFQKGDIAEGYSVSREKKESFPLTVTSAQKNPTAFYLCASSIEQGGLNTEAFFGQGTRLTVV.

The chain combines TRBV5-1 with TRBJ2-2; the D gene is possibly TRBD2 (6 bases). There are 15 residues in the CDR3. CDR1 and CDR2 from the germline V gene are SGHRS and YFSETQ. Trimming took 0 bases from V and 1 from J, leaving 7 bases between them. CDR3: CASSLGLVNTGELFF. The CDR3 bases are TGCGCCAGCAGCTTGGGACTAGTGAACACCGGGGAGCTGTTTTTT.

This chain links TRBV11-2 with TRBJ1-6; D call uncertain. Germline values: CDR1 SGHAT, CDR2 FQNNGV. The CDR3 contains 19 residues. Trimming cost V 2 bases and J 9 bases, with 26 bases left between them. Here the CDR3 reads CASSLWRRAGGPPGSPLHF. Written as DNA, the CDR3 is TGTGCCAGCAGCTTATGGCGTCGCGCCGGCGGCCCGCCTGGTTCACCCCTCCACTTT.

The V gene is TRBV9, the J gene TRBJ2-7; 9 bases fit TRBD2. This CDR3 is 17 amino acids long. The germline V gene encodes CDR1 SGDLS and CDR2 YYNGEE. Trimming at V came to 4 bases and at J to 5 bases, leaving 16 bases not matched to a gene. DNA for the CDR3: TGTGCCAGCAGCCTCCGACCTACTAGCGGGTGGGTTCACGAGCAGTACTTC. It is translated as CASSLRPTSGWVHEQYF.

This chain uses TRBV10-3 with TRBJ2-1, with 8 nucleotides matching TRBD1. The V and J ends lost 6 bases and 7 bases, in that order; junction bases with no gene match: 5. CDR1 and CDR2 from the germline V gene are ENHRY and SYGVKD. The CDR3 sequence is 13 residues long. This chain's CDR3 is CAIRDRVDNEQFF. For the CDR3, the DNA is TGTGCCATCAGGGACAGGGTTGATAATGAGCAGTTCTTC.

A few counts support this clone. The rearrangement joins TRBV19 to TRBJ2-1; TRBD1 matches 7 bases. The CDR3 length is 14 residues. With V trimmed by 7 bases and J by 6 bases, 9 bases remained unmatched. CDR1 is LNHDA and CDR2 is SQIVND in the germline V gene (reference sequence). The CDR3 loop reads CASTGRGLVNEQFF. The CDR3 DNA is TGTGCCAGTACGGGCAGGGGGTTGGTCAATGAGCAGTTCTTC.

This clone turned up a few times. The rearrangement uses TRBV27 and TRBJ2-6; 9 bases match TRBD1. This CDR3 has 18 residues. Germline V gene lookup returns CDR1 MNHEY and CDR2 SMNVEV (reference sequence). V gave up 4 bases and J gave up 0 bases; unmatched junction bases: 7. CDR3 coding DNA: TGTGCCAGCAGTTCCTGGACAGGGGCAAGCTCTGGGGCCAACGTCCTGACTTTC. Protein: CASSSWTGASSGANVLTF.

The chain combines TRBV5-6 with TRBJ2-7; TRBD2 matches 13 bases. V trimming: 3 bases; J trimming: 7 bases; junction bases outside the gene matches: 4. This CDR3 is built from 14 residues. Germline V gene lookup returns CDR1 SGHDT and CDR2 YYEEEE. The chain's CDR3 is CASSYPGLAGEQYF. The CDR3 nucleotides are TGTGCCAGCAGCTACCCGGGACTAGCGGGAGAGCAGTACTTC. Combining the CDR3 with reference TRBV5-6 and TRBJ2-7 gives the whole variable domain DAGVTQSPTHLIKTRGQQVTLRCSPKSGHDTVSWYQQALGQGPQFIFQYYEEEERQRGNFPDRFSGHQFPNYSSELNVNALLLGDSALYLCASSYPGLAGEQYFGPGTRLTVT.

This chain connects TRBV20-1 to TRBJ2-1; 8 bases are a match to TRBD2. V gave up 3 bases and J gave up 7 bases; unmatched junction bases: 8. This CDR3 has 14 residues. The germline CDR1 and CDR2 sequences are DFQATT and SNEGSKA (reference sequence). This CDR3 is CSASPGLAWNEQFF. In DNA form, the CDR3 reads TGCAGTGCTAGTCCCGGACTAGCCTGGAATGAGCAGTTCTTC.

The chain links TRBV28 to TRBJ2-5; 8 nucleotides agree with TRBD1. CDR3 length: 13 residues. The V gene end was trimmed by 11 bases and the J gene end by 4 bases; junction bases not matched to a gene: 9. CDR1 is MDHEN and CDR2 is SYDVKM in the germline V gene. Here the CDR3 reads CASGGRGRETQYF. The CDR3 DNA is TGTGCCTCCGGGGGCAGGGGGCGAGAGACCCAGTACTTC.

The rearrangement joins TRBV28 to TRBJ2-2; 7 positions agree with TRBD2. V shed 6 bases and J 4 bases; nucleotides not matched to a gene: 8. CDR1 and CDR2 (germline): MDHEN, SYDVKM. This CDR3 has 15 amino acids. CDR3 bases: TGTGCCAGCAGATGGGGTGGGGAGGGCACCGGGGAGCTGTTTTTT. Encoded protein: CASRWGGEGTGELFF.

This rearrangement joins TRBV29-1 to TRBJ2-7; TRBD1 agrees at 7 bases. Per the germline V gene, CDR1 is SQVTM and CDR2 is ANQGSEA. Germline trimming cut 7 bases from V and 2 bases from J; bases unmatched to any gene: 2. The CDR3 consists of 11 residues. For the CDR3, the DNA is TGCAGCGGGGACAGACCCTACGAGCAGTACTTC. Translated: CSGDRPYEQYF.

This clone was seen once. The genes are TRBV5-5 and TRBJ2-3, with TRBD2 identical over 8 bases. Germline V gene data show CDR1 as SGHKS and CDR2 as YYEKEE (reference sequence). V trimming: 4 bases; J trimming: 6 bases; junction bases outside the gene matches: 10. The CDR3 sequence is 15 residues long. CDR3 residues: CASSPVTGGLDTQYF. Here the CDR3 DNA reads TGTGCCAGCAGCCCCGTTACGGGGGGGCTGGATACGCAGTATTTT.

This sequence joins TRBV29-1 and TRBJ2-3; TRBD2 matches at 10 bases. Germline trimming cut 1 base from V and 2 bases from J; bases unmatched to any gene: 6. The CDR3 runs to 16 residues. Germline values: CDR1 SQVTM, CDR2 ANQGSEA. The CDR3 sequence is CSVEGLAGVNTDTQYF. Written as DNA, the CDR3 is TGCAGCGTTGAAGGGCTAGCGGGGGTAAACACAGATACGCAGTATTTT.

The chain carries TRBV19 and TRBJ2-1, with 11 bases lining up with TRBD2. Germline-derived CDR1 and CDR2 are LNHDA and SQIVND (reference sequence). This CDR3 has 15 residues. Trimming at V came to 6 bases and at J to 8 bases, leaving 9 bases not matched to a gene. CDR3 DNA: TGTGCCAGTAGCTTAACTAGCGGGGGTAGGCATGAGCAGTTCTTC. Residues: CASSLTSGGRHEQFF. Full variable domain (outside the CDR3, taken from reference TRBV19 and TRBJ2-1): DGGITQSPKYLFRKEGQNVTLSCEQNLNHDAMYWYRQDPGQGLRLIYYSQIVNDFQKGDIAEGYSVSREKKESFPLTVTSAQKNPTAFYLCASSLTSGGRHEQFFGPGTRLTVL.

The chain couples TRBV19 to TRBJ2-7; 10 bases line up with TRBD2. CDR1 and CDR2 from the germline V gene are LNHDA and SQIVND (reference sequence). The V gene end was trimmed by 4 bases and the J gene end by 3 bases; junction bases not matched to a gene: 3. This CDR3 is 14 amino acids long. CDR3: CASSTSSGSYEQYF. For the CDR3, the DNA is TGTGCCAGTAGTACGTCTAGCGGGAGCTACGAGCAGTACTTC.

This clone was detected only a few times. The chain uses TRBV2 and TRBJ2-7, with 9 bases aligning to TRBD1. V was clipped by 1 base and J by 12 bases; unmatched bases: 13. Germline values: CDR1 SNHLY, CDR2 FYNNEI. The CDR3 extends over 15 amino acids. CDR3 nucleotide sequence: TGTGCCAGCAGTGAAGACTTTGGGACAGGGAAACCCAGGTACTTC. Translated, it gives CASSEDFGTGKPRYF.

V gene TRBV3-1 (or the pseudogene TRBV3-2) combines with J gene TRBJ1-3; 9 bases fit TRBD1. Germline V gene lookup returns CDR1 LGHDT and CDR2 YNNKEL (reference sequence). Trimming took 4 bases from V and 4 from J; bases not matched to a gene: 8. The length of the CDR3 is 16 residues. CDR3 bases: TGTGCCAGCAGCCGCCGGACAGGGGCCTCCGGAAACACCATATATTTT. Translated, it gives CASSRRTGASGNTIYF.

A single count supports this clone. The chain links TRBV7-6 to TRBJ2-6, with a weak D call TRBD2 (5 bases). Per the germline V gene, CDR1 is SGHVS and CDR2 is FNYEAQ. The CDR3 covers 16 residues. Trimming pared 2 bases from V and 1 base from J, leaving 9 bases between. The CDR3, as DNA: TGTGCCAGCAGCTTAACCGGAGGTTCTGGGGCCAACGTCCTGACTTTC. Translating gives CASSLTGGSGANVLTF.

The chain carries TRBV4-1 and TRBJ1-5; D unresolved. With 0 bases removed from V and 4 bases from J, the gap between germline ends came to 19 bases. Germline V gives CDR1 MGHRA, CDR2 YSYEKL. The CDR3 covers 18 residues. DNA for the CDR3: TGCGCCAGCAGCCAAGACCCGCGGGAACGGCAGCTTAATCAGCCCCAGCATTTT. Amino acid sequence: CASSQDPRERQLNQPQHF.

The chain joins TRBV5-1 to TRBJ2-5; no reliable D call. The V end lost 1 base, the J end lost 2 bases, and 12 bases lay between the germline ends. CDR1 and CDR2 from the germline V gene are SGHRS and YFSETQ. This CDR3 is 15 amino acids long. The CDR3 region is CASSLLSTPQETQYF. CDR3 DNA sequence: TGCGCCAGCAGCTTGTTGTCCACACCTCAAGAGACCCAGTACTTC. Supplemented by reference TRBV5-1 and TRBJ2-5, the full variable domain reads KAGVTQTPRYLIKTRGQQVTLSCSPISGHRSVSWYQQTPGQGLQFLFEYFSETQRNKGNFPGRFSGRQFSNSRSEMNVSTLELGDSALYLCASSLLSTPQETQYFGPGTRLLVL.

The chain joins TRBV19 to TRBJ2-7; D perhaps matches TRBD1 (6 bases). Between the trimmed V and J ends, which lost 4 bases and 3 bases, there was a span of 10 bases. This CDR3 is built from 13 residues. Germline lookup yields CDR1 LNHDA and CDR2 SQIVND (reference sequence). CDR3 DNA sequence: TGTGCCAGTAGTAGGACAGTTGACTACGAGCAGTACTTC. It translates to CASSRTVDYEQYF.

This chain joins TRBV13 and TRBJ2-5; 8 bases map to TRBD2. Germline CDR1 and CDR2: PRHDT and FYEKMQ (reference sequence). CDR3 length equals 14 residues. J gave up 5 bases and V 4 bases, and 6 bases lay outside the gene matches. The CDR3 region is CASSSGGPRETQYF. The CDR3 nucleotides are TGTGCCAGCAGCTCGGGGGGGCCCCGGGAGACCCAGTACTTC.

CDR3 in amino acids: CASSLDSYNEQFF. The CDR3 DNA reads TGTGCCAGCAGCTTGGACAGCTACAATGAGCAGTTCTTC. V and J are TRBV5-4 and TRBJ2-1; the D is unclear. V shed 0 bases and J shed 3 bases, with 4 bases lying between them. Germline-derived CDR1 and CDR2 are SGHNT and YYREEE (reference sequence). CDR3 length equals 13 residues.